Listed below are T cell receptor beta chains from one sample, sequenced in a study of blood T cell repertoires in COVID-19. The repertoire was sequenced with immunoSEQ multiplex PCR; TCRdb's copy has only in-frame clones and lacks some. The sample holds 300,000 or so clones, about 86% seen once. Material for sequencing was peripheral blood. Receptors originate from a woman between 45 and 65 years old with acute or convalescent COVID-19. CDR3s include the opening cysteine and the closing phenylalanine or tryptophan. Fields, in order: V gene, J gene, clone size, CDR3 protein. Some rows have no size entry. The others give once, few or many, or a class for an expanded clone.

V: TRBV4-2; J: TRBJ1-2; size: NA; CDR3: CASSHDGLTNYGYTF
V: TRBV27; J: TRBJ1-1; size: NA; CDR3: CASSSTGGSTEAFF
V: TRBV10-3; J: TRBJ1-6; size: NA; CDR3: CAISESEGLGSPLHF
V: TRBV5-1; J: TRBJ1-2; size: NA; CDR3: CASSLEGGYTF
V: TRBV18; J: TRBJ2-1; size: NA; CDR3: CASSPPRQSSSYNEQFF
V: TRBV7-6; J: TRBJ2-3; size: NA; CDR3: CASSLAGRGTDTQYF
V: TRBV3-1/TRBV3-2; J: TRBJ2-2; size: NA; CDR3: CASSRGLAGGVGGELFF
V: TRBV7-2; J: TRBJ1-2; size: NA; CDR3: CASSLKGQGAGYTF
V: TRBV10-3; J: TRBJ2-3; size: NA; CDR3: CATVPTGGLADTQYF
V: TRBV20-1; J: TRBJ2-7; size: NA; CDR3: CSARRGYEQYF
V: TRBV5-6; J: TRBJ2-3; size: NA; CDR3: CASRTWGLGTASTDTQYF
V: TRBV6-2/TRBV6-3; J: TRBJ1-1; size: NA; CDR3: CASSPQGKLFF
V: TRBV30; J: TRBJ2-2; size: NA; CDR3: CAWSSRQPGELFF
V: TRBV9; J: TRBJ1-1; size: NA; CDR3: CASSATTGGTEAFF
V: TRBV10-2; J: TRBJ1-1; size: NA; CDR3: CASSEPTGVVGEAFF
V: TRBV7-9; J: TRBJ2-3; size: NA; CDR3: CASSLGGLIGTDTQYF
V: TRBV7-2; J: TRBJ1-2; size: NA; CDR3: CASSAGTGGKYGYTF
V: TRBV7-2; J: TRBJ2-2; size: NA; CDR3: CASSLRTGDTGELFF
V: TRBV18; J: TRBJ1-1; size: NA; CDR3: CATAEGRAGGTEAFF
V: TRBV29-1; J: TRBJ2-1; size: NA; CDR3: CSVGGTSGDYNEQFF
V: TRBV5-1; J: TRBJ2-5; size: NA; CDR3: CASSPFPGADETQYF
V: TRBV6-5; J: TRBJ2-3; size: NA; CDR3: CASSTSGGDLRTQYF
V: TRBV25-1; J: TRBJ1-1; size: NA; CDR3: CASRQGSEAFF
V: TRBV5-1; J: TRBJ2-3; size: NA; CDR3: CASSPGTGAEVDTQYF
V: TRBV5-1; J: TRBJ2-1; size: NA; CDR3: CASSLAVNNEQFF
V: TRBV4-2; J: TRBJ2-7; size: NA; CDR3: CASSQPKWQGRDEQYF
V: TRBV24-1; J: TRBJ2-5; size: NA; CDR3: CATSAGTSGQETQYF
V: TRBV19; J: TRBJ1-2; size: few; CDR3: CASSIGQGYGYTF
V: TRBV2; J: TRBJ1-1; size: NA; CDR3: CASSESVNTEAFF
V: TRBV5-1; J: TRBJ2-1; size: NA; CDR3: CASSSEGRSYNEQFF
V: TRBV2; J: TRBJ2-1; size: few; CDR3: CASSDSIFGTSAIGEQFF